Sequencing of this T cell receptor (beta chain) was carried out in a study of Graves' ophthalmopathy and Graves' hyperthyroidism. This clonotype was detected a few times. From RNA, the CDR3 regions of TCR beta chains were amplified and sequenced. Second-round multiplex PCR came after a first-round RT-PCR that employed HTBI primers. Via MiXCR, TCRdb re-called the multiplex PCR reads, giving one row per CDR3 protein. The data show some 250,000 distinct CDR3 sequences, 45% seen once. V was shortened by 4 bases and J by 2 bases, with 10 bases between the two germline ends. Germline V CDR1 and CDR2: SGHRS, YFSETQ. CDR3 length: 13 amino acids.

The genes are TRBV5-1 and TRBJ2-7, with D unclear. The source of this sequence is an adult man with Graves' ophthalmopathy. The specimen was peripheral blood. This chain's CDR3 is CASSGTSAYEQYF. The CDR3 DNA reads TGCGCCAGCAGCGGTACATCCGCCTACGAGCAGTACTTC.